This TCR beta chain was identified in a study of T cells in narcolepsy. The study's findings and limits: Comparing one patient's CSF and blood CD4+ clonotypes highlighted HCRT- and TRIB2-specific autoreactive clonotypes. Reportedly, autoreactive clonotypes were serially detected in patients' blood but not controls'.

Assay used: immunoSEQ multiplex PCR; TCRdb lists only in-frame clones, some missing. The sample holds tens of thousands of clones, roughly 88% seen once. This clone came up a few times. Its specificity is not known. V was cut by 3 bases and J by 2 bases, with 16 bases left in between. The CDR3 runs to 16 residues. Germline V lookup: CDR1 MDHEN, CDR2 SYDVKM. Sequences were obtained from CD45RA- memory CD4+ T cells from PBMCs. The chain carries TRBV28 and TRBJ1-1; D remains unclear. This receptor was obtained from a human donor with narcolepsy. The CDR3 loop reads CASSLADMVVNTEAFF. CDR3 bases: TGTGCCAGCAGTTTGGCCGATATGGTGGTTAACACTGAAGCTTTCTTT.